The clone carrying this T cell receptor beta chain was observed once. Antigen specificity is unknown. The data are from a study of OX40 agonist ivuxolimab in advanced cancers. Study context: Patients got intravenous ivuxolimab at 0.01 to 10 mg/kg every 2 weeks. General study findings and limits: CD8+ T cells were the subset that, on average, had more expanded clones than CD4+. Both CD4+ and CD8+ T cell populations in blood had undergone clonal expansion by week 6 at 0.1 to 3.0 mg/kg.

The CDR3 runs 16 residues. CDR1 and CDR2 from the germline V gene are SGHRS and YFSETQ. Trimming took off 0 bases at V and 3 bases at J, with 16 bases between the two ends. Measured with immunoSEQ multiplex PCR; TCRdb has only the in-frame clones, and not every one. This table has approximately 40,000 clones, approximately 80% appearing once. The TCR comes from an adult with an advanced solid tumor such as melanoma, head and neck, liver or kidney cancer. The V and J genes are TRBV5-1 and TRBJ2-7; a weak D match, TRBD2 (6 bases). The specimen was CD4+ or CD8+ T cells sorted from blood, collected in a trial of the OX40 agonist ivuxolimab. As DNA, the CDR3 is TGCGCCAGCAGCTTGGAGGAGGGTAGCTTAGGCTACGAGCAGTACTTC. As protein: CASSLEEGSLGYEQYF.